The 25 T cell receptor beta chains given below trace back to one sample, sequenced in a study of metastatic and nonmetastatic thyroid tumors. Thyroid surgery was performed in patients who had received no treatment beforehand. Via MiXCR, TCRdb re-called the PCR reads. Here the sample spans 11,000 or so clones, 38% being singletons. The sequenced sample was tumor tissue. These receptor sequences come from a female donor with papillary thyroid cancer or a benign thyroid nodule (not recorded which). Some clones in this sample may be carry-over from other donors' samples.

J is TRBJ2-1 and V is TRBV27; 10 bases line up with TRBD2. The CDR3 covers 15 residues. In germline, CDR1 is MNHEY, CDR2 SMNVEV (reference sequence). The V and J ends lost 3 bases and 8 bases, in that order; junction bases with no gene match: 7. Written as DNA, the CDR3 is TGTGCCAGCAGTTTGGCCTGGACTAGCGGTGATGAGCAGTTCTTC. Translating gives CASSLAWTSGDEQFF.

The rearrangement links TRBV6-1 to TRBJ2-1; possible D gene TRBD2, 7 bases. There are 16 residues in the CDR3. Looked up from germline, CDR1 is MNHNS and CDR2 is SASEGT. The V end lost 6 bases, the J end lost 5 bases, and 20 bases lay between the germline ends. The CDR3 protein is CASSTLGGRVDNEQFF. CDR3 in DNA: TGTGCCAGCAGCACGTTAGGGGGGAGGGTCGACAATGAGCAGTTCTTC.

This clone was seen a few times. The V and J genes are TRBV19 and TRBJ1-6; TRBD1 aligns across 7 bases. This CDR3 spans 14 amino acids. From germline, CDR1 is LNHDA and CDR2 SQIVND (reference sequence). V lost 10 bases and J lost 4; bases outside the gene matches: 7. CDR3: CATGRTGYNSPLHF. The CDR3 nucleotides are TGTGCCACTGGACGGACAGGATATAATTCACCCCTCCACTTT.

This clone is labeled as medium-sized. The V and J genes are TRBV5-4 and TRBJ2-2; 7 bases are a match to TRBD2. The CDR3 runs to 19 residues. CDR1 and CDR2 from the germline V gene are SGHNT and YYREEE (reference sequence). Losses at the gene ends were 1 base for V and 4 bases for J; bases not matched to a gene: 16. The CDR3 loop is CASSLTWGGVKGSTGELFF. The CDR3 nucleotides read TGTGCCAGCAGCTTGACATGGGGGGGAGTTAAGGGGAGCACCGGGGAGCTGTTTTTT.

The rearrangement links TRBV9 to TRBJ2-3; D gene unclear. V was shortened by 0 bases and J by 0 bases, with 5 bases between the two germline ends. The CDR3 totals 14 residues. The V gene's germline CDR1 is SGDLS and CDR2 YYNGEE. The CDR3 spells CASSVAASTDTQYF. The CDR3 DNA is TGTGCCAGCAGCGTAGCGGCTAGCACAGATACGCAGTATTTT.

This chain connects TRBV20-1 to TRBJ2-7; 7 bases fit TRBD1. The germline CDR1 and CDR2 sequences are DFQATT and SNEGSKA (reference sequence). The CDR3 is 12 amino acids. The CDR3 is CLGSRDSYEQYF. In nucleotides, the CDR3 is TGCTTGGGGTCCCGGGACAGTTACGAGCAGTACTTC.

CDR3 sequence reads: CASSPNPGMADTQYF. The CDR3 region has the DNA TGTGCCAGCAGCCCCAACCCCGGTATGGCAGATACGCAGTATTTT. This chain links TRBV9 with TRBJ2-3, with D uncertain. Trimming stripped 4 bases from V and 4 bases from J, with 16 bases between. Per germline, CDR1 SGDLS and CDR2 YYNGEE. The CDR3 contains 15 residues.

The J gene is TRBJ2-2, the V gene TRBV12-3 or TRBV12-4; TRBD2 aligns across 14 bases. V shed 6 bases and J 7 bases; nucleotides not matched to a gene: 4. This CDR3 region has 15 residues. The CDR3 DNA sequence: TGTGCCAGCAGCCTAGGACTAGCGGGAGGCGGGGAGCTGTTTTTT. Its translation: CASSLGLAGGGELFF.

The CDR3 is CASSYGTGWRNTEAFF. Written as DNA, the CDR3 is TGTGCCAGCAGTTACGGGACAGGTTGGAGGAACACTGAAGCTTTCTTT. The V and J genes are TRBV6-2 or TRBV6-3 and TRBJ1-1; 8 nucleotides line up with TRBD1. Losses at the gene ends were 2 bases for V and 1 base for J; bases not matched to a gene: 6. Germline CDR1 reads MNHEY; CDR2 reads SVGEGT. CDR3 length: 16 residues.

The chain carries TRBV7-2 and TRBJ2-7; D perhaps matches TRBD2 (6 bases). Germline V CDR1 and CDR2: SGHTA, FQGNSA. CDR3 length: 15 residues. V lost 2 bases and J lost 3, with 14 bases in between. For the CDR3, the DNA is TGTGCCAGCAGCTTATGGGTCGGGGGTGGCTACGAGCAGTACTTC. Protein: CASSLWVGGGYEQYF.

The chain's CDR3 is CASSEGTGGRSPLHF. As DNA, the CDR3 is TGCGCCAGCAGTGAGGGGACAGGGGGTAGGTCACCCCTCCACTTT. V and J are TRBV10-2 and TRBJ1-6, with 11 bases matching TRBD1. Unmatched junction bases numbered 4, after V lost 2 bases and J lost 10 bases. The CDR3 covers 15 residues. Germline CDR1 reads WSHSY; CDR2 reads SAAADI.

The V call is TRBV7-2, the J call TRBJ2-1; D gene unclear. Germline V gene sequence: CDR1 SGHTA, CDR2 FQGNSA. V was pared by 2 bases and J by 5 bases, with 7 bases between. The CDR3 runs 13 residues. The CDR3 loop is CASSLSQNNEQFF. CDR3 coding DNA: TGTGCCAGCAGCTTATCACAGAACAATGAGCAGTTCTTC.

This clone has a handful of counts. J is TRBJ1-2 and V is TRBV19; D unclear. Between the trimmed V and J ends, which lost 11 bases and 6 bases, there was a span of 13 bases. Germline V gene data show CDR1 as LNHDA and CDR2 as SQIVND (reference sequence). The CDR3 consists of 11 residues. The DNA of the CDR3 is TGTGCCCCCGGGAGAGGGCATGGCTACACCTTC. This gives the protein CAPGRGHGYTF.

The rearrangement uses TRBV28 and TRBJ2-2; D is perhaps TRBD2 (5 bases). The ends were cut back, 5 bases at V and 7 bases at J, with 8 bases in the middle. This CDR3 has 12 residues. From germline, CDR1 is MDHEN and CDR2 SYDVKM. In nucleotides, the CDR3 is TGTGCCAGCAGTCCGGGGTTCGGGGAGCTGTTTTTT. It codes for CASSPGFGELFF.

This clone rates as medium-sized (0.01 to 0.1%). The CDR3 sequence: CASSPPGQGYEQYF. The CDR3 region has the DNA TGTGCCAGCTCACCACCTGGACAGGGGTACGAGCAGTACTTC. The V gene is TRBV18, the J gene TRBJ2-7; 9 nucleotides agree with TRBD1. V was pared by 0 bases and J by 4 bases, with 1 base of the junction left unmatched. Germline V gives CDR1 KGHSH, CDR2 LQKENI. This CDR3 has 14 residues.

CDR3 bases: TGTGCCAGCAGCCAAGAATGGGGGAGTCACAGCACCGGGGAGCTGTTTTTT. Protein sequence: CASSQEWGSHSTGELFF. This chain uses TRBV14 with TRBJ2-2, with D perhaps TRBD1 or TRBD2 (5 bases each). Germline loops: CDR1 SGHDN, CDR2 FVKESK. The CDR3 is 17 amino acids. V was trimmed by 0 bases and J by 4 bases, leaving 15 bases between them.

This clone was recorded a few times. The V gene is TRBV28, the J gene TRBJ2-7; unclear D gene. The CDR3 length is 12 residues. Trimming removed 5 bases at V and 0 bases at J, with 5 bases between. Germline loops: CDR1 MDHEN, CDR2 SYDVKM. CDR3 sequence (DNA): TGTGCCAGCAGTGGGAACTCCTACGAGCAGTACTTC. It encodes CASSGNSYEQYF.

V and J are TRBV6-1 and TRBJ1-1, with D perhaps matching TRBD1 (5 bases). Trimming shortened V by 7 bases and J by 5 bases, and 14 bases separated the two germline ends. The CDR3 loop spans 13 amino acids. Germline V gives CDR1 MNHNS, CDR2 SASEGT. CDR3 DNA: TGTGCCAGCACCCAGGGTTCTTGGACTGAAGCTTTCTTT. Translation: CASTQGSWTEAFF.

The chain uses TRBV5-1 and TRBJ2-3; 12 nucleotides line up with TRBD2. J was trimmed by 2 bases and V by 5 bases; bases with no gene match: 3. Germline CDR1 SGHRS, CDR2 YFSETQ. The length of the CDR3 is 15 residues. The CDR3 region is CASRLAGGFTDTQYF. In nucleotides, the CDR3 is TGCGCCAGCAGACTAGCGGGAGGTTTCACAGATACGCAGTATTTT. Full variable domain (rest looked up from reference TRBV5-1 and TRBJ2-3): KAGVTQTPRYLIKTRGQQVTLSCSPISGHRSVSWYQQTPGQGLQFLFEYFSETQRNKGNFPGRFSGRQFSNSRSEMNVSTLELGDSALYLCASRLAGGFTDTQYFGPGTRLTVL.

The genes are TRBV27 and TRBJ1-2; D unresolved. CDR3 length: 13 residues. The germline CDR1 and CDR2 sequences are MNHEY and SMNVEV (reference sequence). Trimming shortened V by 2 bases and J by 2 bases, and 6 bases separated the two germline ends. The CDR3 region is CASSLDGNYGYTF. The CDR3 DNA is TGTGCCAGCAGTTTAGACGGAAACTATGGCTACACCTTC.

V and J are TRBV11-2 and TRBJ2-7; D uncertain. There are 11 residues in the CDR3. The germline V and J ends were trimmed by 1 base and 4 bases, with 2 bases remaining between them. In germline, CDR1 is SGHAT, CDR2 FQNNGV. This CDR3 reads CASSLVYEQYF. In DNA form, the CDR3 reads TGTGCCAGCAGCTTAGTGTACGAGCAGTACTTC.

By its share, this clone is large. The V call is TRBV2, the J call TRBJ1-2; D gene uncertain. V was shortened by 0 bases and J by 5 bases, with 1 base between the two germline ends. The length of the CDR3 is 11 residues. Germline assignment: CDR1 SNHLY and CDR2 FYNNEI. CDR3 sequence reads: CASSEAYGYTF. DNA for the CDR3: TGTGCCAGCAGTGAAGCGTATGGCTACACCTTC.

V is TRBV7-9 and J is TRBJ2-3; D perhaps matches TRBD2 (5 bases). The length of the CDR3 is 13 residues. The ends were cut back, 6 bases at V and 4 bases at J, with 11 bases in the middle. Germline CDR1 and CDR2: SEHNR and FQNEAQ (reference sequence). CDR3 coding DNA: TGTGCCAGCAGTTACCACGGGGCAGATACGCAGTATTTT. Protein product: CASSYHGADTQYF.

The gene calls are TRBV5-5 and TRBJ1-2; 7 bases are shared with TRBD1. The CDR3 totals 15 residues. The J segment lost 2 bases and the V segment lost 0 bases, leaving 4 bases of the junction unmatched. Germline V gives CDR1 SGHKS, CDR2 YYEKEE (reference sequence). CDR3 bases: TGTGCCAGCAGCTTGGGAGGGGGCGCCAACTATGGCTACACCTTC. As protein: CASSLGGGANYGYTF.

This clone was detected a few times. The chain has TRBV19 and TRBJ1-3, with D hard to call. This CDR3 comprises 13 residues. Germline values: CDR1 LNHDA, CDR2 SQIVND (reference sequence). V was cut by 9 bases and J by 5 bases, with 14 bases left in between. CDR3 nucleotides: TGTGCCAGCTGGGGATGGGGTCGAAACACCATATATTTT. Protein sequence: CASWGWGRNTIYF.